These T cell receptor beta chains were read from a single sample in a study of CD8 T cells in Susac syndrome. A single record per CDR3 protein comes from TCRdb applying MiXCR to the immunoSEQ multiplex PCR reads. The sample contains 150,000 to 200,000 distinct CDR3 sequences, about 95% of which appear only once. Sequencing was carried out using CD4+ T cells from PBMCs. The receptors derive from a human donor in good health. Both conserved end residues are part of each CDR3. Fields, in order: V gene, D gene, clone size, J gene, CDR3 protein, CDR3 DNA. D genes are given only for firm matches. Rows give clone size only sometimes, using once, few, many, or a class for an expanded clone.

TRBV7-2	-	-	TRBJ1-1	CASSLDSSANTEAFF	TGTGCCAGCAGCTTAGATTCGTCAGCGAACACTGAAGCTTTCTTT
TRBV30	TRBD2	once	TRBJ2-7	CAWSPGLAGTYEQYF	TGTGCCTGGAGTCCGGGACTAGCGGGCACCTACGAGCAGTACTTC
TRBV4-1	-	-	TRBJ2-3	CASSPQGEGRADTQYF	TGCGCCAGCAGCCCCCAGGGGGAGGGTCGCGCAGATACGCAGTATTTT
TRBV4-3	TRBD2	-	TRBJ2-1	CASSRGLANNEQFF	TGCGCCAGCAGCCGCGGACTAGCGAACAATGAGCAGTTCTTC
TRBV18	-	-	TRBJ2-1	CASSPRTSYNEQFF	TGTGCCAGCTCACCTAGAACCTCCTACAATGAGCAGTTCTTC
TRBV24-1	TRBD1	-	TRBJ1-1	CATSETGRNAEAFF	TGTGCCACCAGTGAGACAGGGAGGAACGCTGAAGCTTTCTTT
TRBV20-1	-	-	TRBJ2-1	CSVGRSSYNEQFF	TGCAGTGTAGGACGGAGCTCCTACAATGAGCAGTTCTTC
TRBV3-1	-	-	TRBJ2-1	CASSQDQLPFF	TGTGCCAGCAGCCAAGATCAGCTCCCGTTCTTC
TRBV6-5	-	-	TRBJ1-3	CASSYSRTSPGNTIYF	TGTGCCAGCAGTTACTCGAGGACCTCGCCTGGAAACACCATATATTTT
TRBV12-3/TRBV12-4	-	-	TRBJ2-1	CASTLDRSEQFF	TGTGCCAGCACCCTCGACAGGTCCGAGCAGTTCTTC
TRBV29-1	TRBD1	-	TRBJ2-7	CSVAGHRGPEYEQYF	TGCAGCGTTGCGGGGCACAGGGGGCCAGAATACGAGCAGTACTTC
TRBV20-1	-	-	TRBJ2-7	CSARPEYSYEQYF	TGCAGTGCTAGACCTGAATATTCCTACGAGCAGTACTTC
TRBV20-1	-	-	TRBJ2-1	CSAEGYNEQFF	TGCAGTGCCGAGGGGTACAATGAGCAGTTCTTC
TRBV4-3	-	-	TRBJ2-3	CASSQDISDTQYF	TGCGCCAGCAGCCAAGATATATCAGATACGCAGTATTTT
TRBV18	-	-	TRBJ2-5	CASSPRQSQETQYF	TGTGCCAGCTCACCACGGCAGAGCCAAGAGACCCAGTACTTC
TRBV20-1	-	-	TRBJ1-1	CSVPGGGAEAFF	TGCAGTGTCCCGGGGGGAGGGGCTGAAGCTTTCTTT
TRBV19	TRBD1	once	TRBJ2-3	CASSETGGSADTQYF	TGTGCCAGTAGTGAAACAGGGGGATCGGCAGATACGCAGTATTTT
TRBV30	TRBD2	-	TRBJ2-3	CAGTIAGGSDTQYF	TGTGCCGGAACCATAGCGGGAGGATCAGATACGCAGTATTTT
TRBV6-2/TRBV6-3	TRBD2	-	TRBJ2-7	CASTLTSGRTYEQYF	TGTGCCAGCACTTTGACTAGCGGGAGGACCTACGAGCAGTACTTC
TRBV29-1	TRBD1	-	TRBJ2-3	CSVGPGGALNTDTQYF	TGCAGCGTGGGTCCAGGGGGCGCGTTGAACACAGATACGCAGTATTTT
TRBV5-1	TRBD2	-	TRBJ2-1	CASSPRERGNEQFF	TGCGCCAGCAGCCCGCGGGAGAGAGGCAATGAGCAGTTCTTC
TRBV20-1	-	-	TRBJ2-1	CSASRLASEQFF	TGCAGTGCTAGCCGGTTGGCTTCTGAGCAGTTCTTC
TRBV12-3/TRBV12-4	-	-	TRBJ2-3	CASSFGQITDTQYF	TGTGCCAGCAGTTTTGGCCAGATCACAGATACGCAGTATTTT
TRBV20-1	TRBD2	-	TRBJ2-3	CSVVGRADTQYF	TGCAGTGTTGTCGGGAGGGCAGATACGCAGTATTTT
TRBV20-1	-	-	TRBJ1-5	CSAIGWGPQHF	TGCAGTGCTATCGGGTGGGGGCCCCAGCATTTT
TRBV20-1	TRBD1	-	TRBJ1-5	CSARPGGNQPQHF	TGCAGTGCTAGACCAGGGGGAAATCAGCCCCAGCATTTT
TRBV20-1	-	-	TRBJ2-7	CSASRGNEQYF	TGCAGTGCTAGTCGCGGGAACGAGCAGTACTTC
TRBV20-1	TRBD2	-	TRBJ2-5	CSALTGTTLGTQYF	TGCAGTGCTTTGACCGGGACTACACTCGGGACCCAGTACTTC
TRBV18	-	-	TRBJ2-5	CASSPSEGQFSRETQYF	TGTGCCAGCTCACCGTCGGAGGGGCAGTTTTCAAGAGAGACCCAGTACTTC
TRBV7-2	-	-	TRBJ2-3	CASSFEGGTDTQYF	TGTGCCAGCAGCTTTGAGGGAGGCACAGATACGCAGTATTTT
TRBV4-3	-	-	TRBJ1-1	CASSLSRTRRLAFF	TGCGCCAGCAGCCTCTCTCGAACGCGTCGCCTGGCTTTCTTT
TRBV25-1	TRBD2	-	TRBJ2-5	CASTSGRIWGETQYF	TGTGCCAGCACTAGCGGGAGGATTTGGGGAGAGACCCAGTACTTC
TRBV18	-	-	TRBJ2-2	CASSPPIGTHNTGELFF	TGTGCCAGCTCACCACCGATCGGGACACATAACACCGGGGAGCTGTTTTTT
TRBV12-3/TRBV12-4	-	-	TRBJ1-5	CASSSERQPQHF	TGTGCCAGCAGTTCGGAAAGGCAGCCCCAGCATTTT
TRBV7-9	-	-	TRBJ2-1	CASSFVQAANEQFF	TGTGCCAGCAGCTTCGTCCAGGCCGCCAATGAGCAGTTCTTC
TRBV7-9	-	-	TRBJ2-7	CASSLANPREQYF	TGTGCCAGCAGCTTAGCGAACCCGCGGGAGCAGTACTTC
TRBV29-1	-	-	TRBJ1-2	CSPNDGYTF	TGCAGCCCCAACGATGGCTACACCTTC
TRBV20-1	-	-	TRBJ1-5	CSATQRPLNSNQPQHF	TGCAGTGCTACACAGAGACCCCTAAATAGCAATCAGCCCCAGCATTTT
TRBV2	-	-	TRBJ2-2	CASSADFQTGELFF	TGTGCCAGCAGCGCCGACTTTCAGACCGGGGAGCTGTTTTTT
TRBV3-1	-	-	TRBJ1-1	CASSQARQAGEAFF	TGTGCCAGCAGCCAAGCGCGACAAGCGGGTGAAGCTTTCTTT
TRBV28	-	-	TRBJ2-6	CASSLYTVSGANVLTF	TGTGCCAGCAGTTTATATACGGTCTCTGGGGCCAACGTCCTGACTTTC
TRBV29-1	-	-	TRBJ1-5	CSVEVQGQGPQHF	TGCAGCGTTGAAGTGCAGGGCCAAGGGCCCCAGCATTTT
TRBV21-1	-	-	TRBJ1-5	CASSSSLTGGISNQPQHF	TGTGCCAGCAGCAGCTCCTTGACAGGGGGCATAAGCAATCAGCCCCAGCATTTT
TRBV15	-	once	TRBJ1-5	CATMGLNQPQHF	TGTGCCACCATGGGACTCAATCAGCCCCAGCATTTT
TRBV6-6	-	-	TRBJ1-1	CASSSNDWGREAFF	TGTGCCAGCAGTTCAAATGACTGGGGACGTGAAGCTTTCTTT
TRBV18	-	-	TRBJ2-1	CASSPRGSNEQFF	TGTGCCAGCTCACCACGAGGGTCCAATGAGCAGTTCTTC
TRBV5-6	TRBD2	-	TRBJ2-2	CASSLEGLAITGELFF	TGTGCCAGCAGCTTGGAAGGACTAGCGATAACCGGGGAGCTGTTTTTT